One and the same sample provided the 31 T cell receptor beta chains below, sequenced in a study of shared clonotypes between healthy human individuals. Using immunoSEQ multiplex PCR, the repertoire was profiled, and TCRdb retains in-frame clones only, with some absent. The sample contains about 2 million clones, approximately 94% of which appear only once. Positive CCR7 selection of CD45RO-negative cells yielded the naive CD8 cells, and terminally differentiated effector memory CD45RA+ cells were excluded. Material for sequencing was naive CD8+ T cells sorted from blood. The receptors derive from a man younger than 35 in good health.

This clone was found once. The sample has other DNA sequences that encode this CDR3 too. This chain connects TRBV6-5 to TRBJ1-2; D ambiguous. Germline loops: CDR1 MNHEY, CDR2 SVGAGI. The CDR3 has 14 amino acids. V was clipped by 0 bases and J by 8 bases, with 13 bases between them. CDR3 DNA sequence: TGTGCCAGCAGTTACTCGGAGGGCGCGGGAGGCTACACCTTC. It yields the protein CASSYSEGAGGYTF.

As DNA, the CDR3 is TGCGCCAGCAGTAACAGTGTTCACGGCTACACCTTC. This codes for CASSNSVHGYTF. The genes are TRBV5-1 and TRBJ1-2; D is undetermined. V lost 5 bases to trimming and J lost 8 bases, with 13 bases between them. The CDR3 spans 12 residues. Germline V gene data show CDR1 as SGHRS and CDR2 as YFSETQ.

The chain has TRBV4-1 and TRBJ2-7; weak D call: TRBD1 (6 bases). The germline V gene has CDR1 MGHRA and CDR2 YSYEKL. V was cut by 5 bases and J by 6 bases, with 14 bases left in between. The CDR3 runs 13 residues. As DNA, the CDR3 is TGCGCCAGCAGCTCAACAGAGACAGGCGAGCAGTACTTC. Its protein product is CASSSTETGEQYF.

Concerning this clone itself: An end of the junction does not agree with germline; a read error may underlie this. The chain recombines TRBV2 with TRBJ2-7; TRBD2 agrees at 9 bases. Germline V lookup: CDR1 SNHLY, CDR2 FYNNEI. The CDR3 contains 12 residues. CDR3 sequence reads: CASSWTSEGALF. The CDR3 nucleotides read TGTGCCAGCAGTTGGACTAGCGAGGGGGCTCTCTTC.

This sequence joins TRBV11-2 and TRBJ2-7; D is undetermined. The length of the CDR3 is 15 residues. Trimming cost V 0 bases and J 0 bases, with 9 bases left between them. Germline V gene data show CDR1 as SGHAT and CDR2 as FQNNGV. The CDR3 protein is CASSLDVSVSYEQYF. The DNA for the CDR3 is TGTGCCAGCAGCTTAGATGTGTCAGTCTCCTACGAGCAGTACTTC.

The chain is built from TRBV4-2 and TRBJ2-7; TRBD2 matches 14 bases. The germline CDR1 and CDR2 sequences are LGHNA and YNFKEQ. The CDR3 runs 15 residues. V lost 4 bases to trimming and J lost 2 bases; unmatched junction nucleotides: 1. The DNA of the CDR3 is TGTGCCAGCAGCCTGGGACTAGCGGGGGCCTACGAGCAGTACTTC. Amino acids: CASSLGLAGAYEQYF.

The chain joins TRBV6-5 to TRBJ1-5; D is uncertain. V was pared by 5 bases and J by 3 bases, with 5 bases between. CDR1 and CDR2 (germline): MNHEY, SVGAGI. The CDR3 is 12 amino acids. CDR3 protein: CASSPINQPQHF. In DNA, the CDR3 is TGTGCCAGCAGTCCAATCAATCAGCCCCAGCATTTT.

The genes are TRBV5-4 and TRBJ2-3; 13 bases agree with TRBD2. CDR1 SGHNT and CDR2 YYREEE come from the germline V gene (reference sequence). Losses at the gene ends were 4 bases for V and 5 bases for J; bases not matched to a gene: 10. The CDR3 is 17 amino acids. The CDR3 bases are TGTGCCAGCAGCCGTCCCGGGACTAGCGGGGCTGAAGATACGCAGTATTTT. The encoded protein is CASSRPGTSGAEDTQYF. The whole variable domain, filled in from reference TRBV5-4 and TRBJ2-3, reads ETGVTQSPTHLIKTRGQQVTLRCSSQSGHNTVSWYQQALGQGPQFIFQYYREEENGRGNFPPRFSGLQFPNYSSELNVNALELDDSALYLCASSRPGTSGAEDTQYFGPGTRLTVL.

V is TRBV6-1 and J is TRBJ1-2; perhaps TRBD1 as D (5 bases). CDR3 length: 14 amino acids. From germline, CDR1 is MNHNS and CDR2 SASEGT. V lost 6 bases, J lost 3 bases, and 14 bases lay in between. The CDR3 is CASSRWGTDYGYTF. CDR3 bases: TGTGCCAGCAGCCGGTGGGGGACGGACTATGGCTACACCTTC.

The sample holds a few counts of this clone. The chain employs TRBV29-1 and TRBJ1-1; D unresolved. Trimming cost V 4 bases and J 0 bases, with 6 bases left between them. This CDR3 is 12 amino acids long. Per germline, CDR1 SQVTM and CDR2 ANQGSEA. CDR3 nucleotides: TGCAGCGTTGGACGGGTGAACACTGAAGCTTTCTTT. Protein product: CSVGRVNTEAFF.

Points on this clone: This CDR3 is also generated by other DNA sequences in the sample. The chain has TRBV6-6 and TRBJ1-6; D ambiguous. The germline V gene encodes CDR1 MNHNY and CDR2 SVGAGI (reference sequence). V lost 7 bases and J lost 8, with 18 bases in between. The CDR3 totals 15 residues. The CDR3 DNA is TGTGCCAGCACCCCAACCGTGCACGTAGATTCACCCCTCCACTTT. Its protein is CASTPTVHVDSPLHF.

This chain links TRBV5-6 with TRBJ1-2; D is undetermined. Germline V gene data show CDR1 as SGHDT and CDR2 as YYEEEE. The CDR3 is made up of 19 amino acids. V lost 0 bases and J 5 bases, leaving 26 bases between the germline ends. This chain's CDR3 is CASSLERSVAEALYYGYTF. Written as DNA, the CDR3 is TGTGCCAGCAGCTTGGAGAGATCGGTTGCAGAGGCTCTTTATTATGGCTACACCTTC.

The genes are TRBV5-6 and TRBJ2-7, with D perhaps assigned TRBD1 or TRBD2 (5 bases each). Deletions cut 0 bases from V and 4 bases from J, with 14 bases between. This CDR3 region has 15 residues. The germline V gene encodes CDR1 SGHDT and CDR2 YYEEEE. CDR3 region: CASSLAQGEGYEQYF. The CDR3 region has the DNA TGTGCCAGCAGCTTGGCGCAGGGAGAAGGGTACGAGCAGTACTTC.

The CDR3 DNA reads TGTGCCAGCAGTGTGTGGGGGCCCCAAGAGACCCAGTACTTC. It translates to CASSVWGPQETQYF. The chain employs TRBV2 and TRBJ2-5; perhaps TRBD1 as D (6 bases). Germline lookup yields CDR1 SNHLY and CDR2 FYNNEI. The CDR3 has 14 residues. The V and J ends lost 4 bases and 1 base respectively, with 10 bases between them.

This clone has only a few counts. This chain connects TRBV5-4 to TRBJ1-1; the match to TRBD1 covers 8 bases. J lost 5 bases, V lost 4 bases, and 10 bases had no gene match. Germline V gene data show CDR1 as SGHNT and CDR2 as YYREEE (reference sequence). The CDR3 loop spans 15 amino acids. The CDR3 region has the DNA TGTGCCAGCAGCCCCGCGACAGGGGAAGAAACTGAAGCTTTCTTT. This translates into CASSPATGEETEAFF.

The sample holds one count of this clone. This chain uses TRBV5-6 with TRBJ2-7, with a weak D call TRBD2 (6 bases). Germline-derived CDR1 and CDR2 are SGHDT and YYEEEE. The V end was cut by 4 bases, the J end by 6 bases, with 20 bases between. The CDR3 loop spans 15 amino acids. The DNA of the CDR3 is TGTGCCAGCAGCCTCTCCACTGCGGGGTGGGTCGAGCAGTACTTC. Its translation: CASSLSTAGWVEQYF. Full variable domain (remainder filled in from reference TRBV5-6 and TRBJ2-7): DAGVTQSPTHLIKTRGQQVTLRCSPKSGHDTVSWYQQALGQGPQFIFQYYEEEERQRGNFPDRFSGHQFPNYSSELNVNALLLGDSALYLCASSLSTAGWVEQYFGPGTRLTVT.

The chain joins TRBV5-1 to TRBJ1-2, with D unclear. The CDR3 has 13 amino acids. Between the trimmed V and J ends, which lost 0 bases and 8 bases, there was a span of 11 bases. Germline CDR1 SGHRS, CDR2 YFSETQ. As DNA, the CDR3 is TGCGCCAGCAGCTTGGGCCCTAAATTCGGCTACACCTTC. This encodes CASSLGPKFGYTF.

The chain uses TRBV5-1 and TRBJ2-2; D perhaps matches TRBD1 (5 bases). In germline, CDR1 is SGHRS, CDR2 YFSETQ. The CDR3 loop spans 15 amino acids. V was shortened by 2 bases and J by 9 bases, with 17 bases between the two germline ends. This chain's CDR3 is CASSFYIQAPRELFF. The CDR3 region has the DNA TGCGCCAGCAGCTTTTACATACAGGCGCCGAGGGAGCTGTTTTTT.

This clone was observed once. The chain has TRBV14 and TRBJ2-5; D gene uncertain. The CDR3 consists of 13 residues. Germline V lookup: CDR1 SGHDN, CDR2 FVKESK. Trimming shortened V by 2 bases and J by 0 bases, and 4 bases separated the two germline ends. In nucleotides, the CDR3 is TGTGCCAGCAGCCAACCCTACCAAGAGACCCAGTACTTC. It translates to CASSQPYQETQYF.

This chain links TRBV5-1 with TRBJ2-3; D is ambiguous. Between the trimmed V and J ends, which lost 4 bases and 2 bases, there was a span of 11 bases. This CDR3 contains 14 residues. CDR1 is SGHRS and CDR2 is YFSETQ in the germline V gene. Here the CDR3 DNA reads TGCGCCAGCAGCCCCCTGGGATACACAGATACGCAGTATTTT. Protein product: CASSPLGYTDTQYF.

The genes are TRBV11-2 and TRBJ2-1, with 8 positions matching TRBD1. CDR3 length: 14 amino acids. The J segment lost 5 bases and the V segment lost 8 bases, leaving 8 bases of the junction unmatched. CDR1 SGHAT and CDR2 FQNNGV come from the germline V gene. CDR3: CASLGQGVDNEQFF. The DNA for the CDR3 is TGTGCCAGCCTTGGACAGGGTGTCGACAATGAGCAGTTCTTC.

The rearrangement links TRBV6-1 to TRBJ2-7, with TRBD1 matching 8 bases. The length of the CDR3 is 15 residues. CDR1 and CDR2 (germline): MNHNS, SASEGT. V shed 7 bases and J 2 bases; nucleotides not matched to a gene: 10. The CDR3 reads CASTDRGVSPYEQYF. As DNA, the CDR3 is TGTGCCAGCACAGACAGGGGCGTATCCCCCTACGAGCAGTACTTC.

V usage is TRBV7-9 and J usage is TRBJ1-5, with D unresolved. V shed 5 bases and J shed 2 bases, with 10 bases lying between them. Germline V gives CDR1 SEHNR, CDR2 FQNEAQ (reference sequence). This CDR3 has 14 amino acids. The CDR3 sequence: CASSLQAGNQPQHF. The DNA for the CDR3 is TGTGCCAGCAGCCTCCAGGCGGGCAATCAGCCCCAGCATTTT.

J is TRBJ1-2 and V is TRBV6-4, with 8 positions matching TRBD1. The germline CDR1 and CDR2 sequences are MRHNA and SNTAGT. V gave up 2 bases and J gave up 6 bases; unmatched junction bases: 8. The CDR3 length is 15 residues. The CDR3 protein is CASSDTPGGADGYTF. For the CDR3, the DNA is TGTGCCAGCAGTGACACCCCAGGGGGCGCGGATGGCTACACCTTC.

J is TRBJ2-7 and V is TRBV27, with no clear D. V was shortened by 4 bases and J by 5 bases, with 9 bases between the two germline ends. Germline-derived CDR1 and CDR2 are MNHEY and SMNVEV (reference sequence). The CDR3 runs 12 residues. CDR3 nucleotides: TGTGCCAGCAGTTCCTATAGCCACGAGCAGTACTTC. Amino acids: CASSSYSHEQYF.

This rearrangement joins TRBV30 to TRBJ2-7; tentative D call: TRBD2 (6 bases). The ends were cut back, 7 bases at V and 6 bases at J, with 13 bases in the middle. There are 11 residues in the CDR3. Looked up from germline, CDR1 is GTSNPN and CDR2 is SVGIG (reference sequence). The chain's CDR3 is CASEEGSEQYF. Written as DNA, the CDR3 is TGTGCCTCAGAGGAGGGCTCCGAGCAGTACTTC. Combining the CDR3 with reference TRBV30 and TRBJ2-7 gives the whole variable domain SQTIHQWPATLVQPVGSPLSLECTVEGTSNPNLYWYRQAAGRGLQLLFYSVGIGQISSEVPQNLSASRPQDRQFILSSKKLLLSDSGFYLCASEEGSEQYFGPGTRLTVT.

A word on this clone: This sample includes further DNA sequences coding for the same CDR3. This chain uses TRBV28 with TRBJ2-7, with no clear D. From germline, CDR1 is MDHEN and CDR2 SYDVKM. Trimming took off 10 bases at V and 0 bases at J, with 10 bases between the two ends. The CDR3 spans 12 residues. CDR3 sequence reads: CATLRSSYEQYF. As DNA, the CDR3 is TGTGCCACCTTAAGGTCCTCCTACGAGCAGTACTTC.

The rearrangement joins TRBV19 to TRBJ2-7, with a weak D call TRBD1 (6 bases). There are 13 residues in the CDR3. CDR1 LNHDA and CDR2 SQIVND come from the germline V gene (reference sequence). The CDR3 here is CRFYDRSRYEQYF. Written as DNA, the CDR3 is TGTAGATTTTATGACAGGAGTCGATACGAGCAGTACTTC.

The V and J genes are TRBV19 and TRBJ2-3; D gene ambiguous. The V and J ends lost 4 bases and 0 bases respectively, with 8 bases between them. This CDR3 region has 14 residues. Germline values: CDR1 LNHDA, CDR2 SQIVND (reference sequence). In DNA, the CDR3 is TGTGCCAGTAGTAAGGTGTTTAGCACAGATACGCAGTATTTT. Its translation: CASSKVFSTDTQYF.

This clone has a handful of counts. The chain employs TRBV28 and TRBJ2-7; TRBD2 might be the D (6 bases). Between the trimmed V and J ends, which lost 3 bases and 1 base, there was a span of 13 bases. In germline, CDR1 is MDHEN, CDR2 SYDVKM. The CDR3 covers 15 residues. In DNA form, the CDR3 reads TGTGCCAGCAGTTTTTACCCGGGGGAATCCTACGAGCAGTACTTC. Its translation: CASSFYPGESYEQYF.

The chain links TRBV15 to TRBJ1-5; D gene uncertain. The germline CDR1 and CDR2 sequences are LNHNV and YYDKDF (reference sequence). This CDR3 comprises 17 residues. The V and J ends lost 0 bases and 2 bases respectively, with 14 bases between them. The CDR3: CATSRDRDGLGNQPQHF. The CDR3 bases are TGTGCCACCAGCAGAGATCGCGACGGTTTGGGCAATCAGCCCCAGCATTTT.